This section outlines one T cell receptor (beta chain) sequence together with its context. Its antigen is still unknown. This CDR3 spans 13 amino acids. The authors prepared UMI-labeled TRB cDNA libraries by 5' RACE. TCRdb re-called the 5' RACE reads; one entry per CDR3 protein, DNA not given. The sample has over 55,000 distinct CDR3 sequences. The entry originates in a study of CXCR3-negative and CXCR3-positive naive CD8 T cells. At the level of the study: Collectively, the libraries yielded about 140 million TRB reads in total, at about 1.5 +/- 0.3 million per library. Study results and limitations: When CXCR3-positive naive cells were set against CXCR3-negative naive cells, the former had more hydrophobic TRB CDR3s. Both naive subsets, CXCR3-negative and CXCR3-positive, displayed similar TRBV-TRBJ usage, unlike memory cells.

Naive CD8+ T cells showed a CD45RO-CCR7+CD27+CD95- phenotype. The source of this sequence is a human donor in good health. Some clones in this sample may be carry-over from other donors' samples. The chain employs TRBV12-3 or TRBV12-4 and TRBJ2-7; TCRdb's D call of TRBD1 is untestable without DNA. What was sequenced was naive CXCR3+ CD8+ T cells from blood. The subset was: CD45RO-CCR7+CD27+CD95- naive CD8+ T cells expressing CXCR3 (TNR3+). CDR3 loop: CASSLTGSYEQYF.